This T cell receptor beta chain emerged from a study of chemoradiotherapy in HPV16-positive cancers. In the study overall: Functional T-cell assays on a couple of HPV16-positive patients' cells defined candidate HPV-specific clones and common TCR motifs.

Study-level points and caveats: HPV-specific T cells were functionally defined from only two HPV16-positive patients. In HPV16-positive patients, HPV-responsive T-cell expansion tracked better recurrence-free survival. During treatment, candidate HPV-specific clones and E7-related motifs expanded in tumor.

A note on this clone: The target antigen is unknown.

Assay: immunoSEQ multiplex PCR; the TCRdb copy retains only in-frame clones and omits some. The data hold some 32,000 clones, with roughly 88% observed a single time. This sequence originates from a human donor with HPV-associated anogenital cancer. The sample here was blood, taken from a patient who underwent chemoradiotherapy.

CDR3 coding DNA: TGCGCCAGCAGCGGCGCTCTTCGGGGCGGGAGGGCCTACGAGCAGTACTTC. It yields the protein CASSGALRGGRAYEQYF. The J gene is TRBJ2-7, the V gene TRBV5-1, with 9 bases matching TRBD2. J gave up 2 bases and V 4 bases, and 13 bases lay outside the gene matches. Germline V gene data show CDR1 as SGHRS and CDR2 as YFSETQ. CDR3 length: 17 amino acids.